These T cell receptor beta chains were read from a single sample in a study of control samples from healthy donors and cancer patients. Assay: immunoSEQ multiplex PCR; the TCRdb copy retains only in-frame clones and omits some. The sample records roughly 88,000 clones, over 80% being singletons. Sequenced: blood. The receptors derive from a man in his thirties or forties in good health. The CDR3 runs from the conserved cysteine through the conserved F or W. The D gene is left open where the match is weak. The listing skips clone size in some rows; elsewhere it reads once, few, many or a size class.

d_call	clone_size	v_call	j_call	cdr3_length	cdr3_aa	cdr3_nt
-	-	TRBV11-1	TRBJ2-5	15	CASSFYRMYQETQYF	TGTGCCAGCAGCTTTTACAGGATGTACCAAGAGACCCAGTACTTC
TRBD2	-	TRBV19	TRBJ2-1	16	CASSDSSGGIYNEQFF	TGTGCCAGTAGCGATTCTAGCGGGGGGATCTACAATGAGCAGTTCTTC
-	once	TRBV19	TRBJ1-4	16	CASSQRGGLTNEKLFF	TGTGCCAGTAGCCAACGTGGAGGGCTAACTAATGAAAAACTGTTTTTT
-	-	TRBV28	TRBJ2-2	16	CASSLWAGAGTGELFF	TGTGCCAGCAGTTTATGGGCGGGGGCAGGGACCGGGGAGCTGTTTTTT
-	-	TRBV27	TRBJ2-3	15	CASSFLGGLTDTQYF	TGTGCCAGCAGTTTTCTCGGCGGCCTGACAGATACGCAGTATTTT
TRBD1	-	TRBV6-4	TRBJ1-2	13	CASSEGQGYGYTF	TGTGCCAGCAGTGAGGGACAGGGTTATGGCTACACCTTC
TRBD1	-	TRBV28	TRBJ1-1	15	CASSLVMQGADPDFF	TGTGCCAGCAGTTTAGTGATGCAGGGGGCCGATCCGGATTTCTTT
-	few	TRBV7-9	TRBJ2-7	15	CASSFISAGDHEQYF	TGTGCCAGCAGCTTCATCTCTGCAGGGGACCACGAGCAGTACTTC
-	-	TRBV12-3/TRBV12-4	TRBJ1-1	13	CASSLGGGTEAFF	TGTGCCAGCAGTTTGGGGGGAGGCACTGAAGCTTTCTTT
TRBD1	once	TRBV6-5	TRBJ2-7	13	CAWYRDRGYEQYF	TGTGCCTGGTACCGGGACAGGGGCTACGAGCAGTACTTC
-	-	TRBV27	TRBJ2-1	12	CASSSTGNEQFF	TGTGCCAGCAGTTCCACAGGCAATGAGCAGTTCTTC
TRBD1	-	TRBV15	TRBJ2-4	17	CATSRDRGVLAKNIQYF	TGTGCCACCAGCAGGGACAGGGGGGTTCTAGCCAAAAACATTCAGTACTTC
TRBD1	-	TRBV5-6	TRBJ1-1	15	CASSPPRQGGTEAFF	TGTGCCAGCAGCCCGCCGAGACAGGGAGGGACTGAAGCTTTCTTT
TRBD1	-	TRBV28	TRBJ1-4	13	CASRDRGNEKLFF	TGTGCCAGCCGGGACAGGGGGAATGAAAAACTGTTTTTT
-	once	TRBV28	TRBJ2-6	16	CASSLAGNYGANVLTF	TGTGCCAGCAGTTTGGCAGGAAACTACGGGGCCAACGTCCTGACTTTC
-	-	TRBV18	TRBJ2-7	13	CASSPLGLYEQYF	TGTGCCAGCTCACCGCTCGGACTCTACGAGCAGTACTTC
-	-	TRBV6-6	TRBJ2-3	16	CASSTGTQLSTDTQYF	TGTGCCAGCAGCACCGGGACGCAACTAAGCACAGATACGCAGTATTTT
-	-	TRBV9	TRBJ2-3	17	CASTRRGGGTFTDTQYF	TGTGCCAGCACCCGAAGGGGGGGCGGCACTTTCACAGATACGCAGTATTTT
TRBD1	-	TRBV7-2	TRBJ1-2	15	CASSLDTGTGAGYTF	TGTGCCAGCAGCTTGGATACTGGGACAGGGGCTGGCTACACCTTC
TRBD1	-	TRBV11-2	TRBJ1-5	15	CASSLDRSIWQPQHF	TGTGCCAGCAGCTTGGACAGGTCCATCTGGCAGCCCCAGCATTTT
-	-	TRBV29-1	TRBJ1-2	12	CSVADGNYGYTF	TGCAGCGTTGCCGACGGGAACTATGGCTACACCTTC
-	once	TRBV7-9	TRBJ1-6	14	CASTTRDGNSPLHF	TGTGCCAGCACCACCCGGGACGGTAATTCACCCCTCCACTTT
-	-	TRBV24-1	TRBJ2-2	15	CATSDSGGLTGELFF	TGTGCCACCAGTGATTCCGGGGGCCTCACCGGGGAGCTGTTTTTT
-	few	TRBV7-9	TRBJ1-1	15	CASSLTQKPNTEAFF	TGTGCCAGCAGCTTAACACAGAAGCCGAACACTGAAGCTTTCTTT
-	-	TRBV15	TRBJ1-4	15	CATSIGTTTNEKLFF	TGTGCCACCAGCATTGGAACAACAACTAATGAAAAACTGTTTTTT
-	few	TRBV30	TRBJ1-5	14	CAWSGGGVNQPQHF	TGTGCCTGGAGTGGGGGGGGAGTCAATCAGCCCCAGCATTTT